A selection of T cell receptor beta chains follows, all from one sample in a study of blood T cell repertoires in COVID-19. Sequencing used immunoSEQ multiplex PCR; TCRdb keeps in-frame clones, though not all of them. This table has some 100,000 clones, about 88% appearing once. What was sequenced was peripheral blood. The receptors come from a man in his thirties or forties in a cohort sampled during active COVID-19. Each CDR3 is given with its conserved first and last residue. The order of the fields is clone size, D gene, V gene, J gene, CDR3 protein, CDR3 DNA. D genes are given only for firm matches. The listing skips clone size in some rows; elsewhere it reads once, few, many or a size class.

abundance: -
d_gene: TRBD2
v_gene: TRBV2
j_gene: TRBJ2-5
CDR3aa: CASRKRTSGGAEETQYF
CDR3nt: TGTGCCAGCAGGAAACGGACTAGCGGGGGGGCGGAGGAGACCCAGTACTTC

abundance: -
d_gene: TRBD1
v_gene: TRBV2
j_gene: TRBJ1-4
CDR3aa: CASSEGTGSNEKLFF
CDR3nt: TGTGCCAGCAGTGAAGGGACAGGGTCTAATGAAAAACTGTTTTTT

abundance: -
d_gene: TRBD2
v_gene: TRBV10-3
j_gene: TRBJ2-1
CDR3aa: CAISQLAGSGEQFF
CDR3nt: TGTGCCATCAGCCAACTAGCGGGGTCGGGTGAGCAGTTCTTC

abundance: -
d_gene: TRBD1
v_gene: TRBV4-2
j_gene: TRBJ1-4
CDR3aa: CASSPGTGFNNEKLFF
CDR3nt: TGTGCCAGCAGCCCCGGGACAGGATTTAATAATGAAAAACTGTTTTTT

abundance: -
d_gene: TRBD2
v_gene: TRBV29-1
j_gene: TRBJ2-5
CDR3aa: CSVGLAVRETQYF
CDR3nt: TGCAGCGTCGGACTAGCGGTCCGAGAGACCCAGTACTTC

abundance: -
d_gene: -
v_gene: TRBV29-1
j_gene: TRBJ2-5
CDR3aa: CSVRRGPTQETQYF
CDR3nt: TGCAGCGTTCGAAGAGGGCCCACCCAAGAGACCCAGTACTTC

abundance: -
d_gene: -
v_gene: TRBV12-3/TRBV12-4
j_gene: TRBJ2-7
CDR3aa: CASSTDSYEQYF
CDR3nt: TGTGCCAGCAGTACGGACAGCTACGAGCAGTACTTC

abundance: -
d_gene: TRBD1
v_gene: TRBV11-2
j_gene: TRBJ2-5
CDR3aa: CASSWTGGGETQYF
CDR3nt: TGTGCCAGCAGCTGGACAGGGGGTGGGGAGACCCAGTACTTC

abundance: once
d_gene: TRBD2
v_gene: TRBV9
j_gene: TRBJ2-1
CDR3aa: CASSVGRGAYNEQFF
CDR3nt: TGTGCCAGCAGCGTAGGGCGGGGGGCGTACAATGAGCAGTTCTTC

abundance: -
d_gene: TRBD2
v_gene: TRBV7-2
j_gene: TRBJ2-3
CDR3aa: CASSLLAGGTDTQYF
CDR3nt: TGTGCCAGCAGCTTATTGGCGGGGGGCACAGATACGCAGTATTTT

abundance: -
d_gene: TRBD2
v_gene: TRBV7-9
j_gene: TRBJ2-3
CDR3aa: CASSLGLAGTDTQYF
CDR3nt: TGTGCCAGCAGCTTAGGACTAGCGGGCACAGATACGCAGTATTTT

abundance: -
d_gene: -
v_gene: TRBV11-3
j_gene: TRBJ2-6
CDR3aa: CASSLVRARSSGANVLTF
CDR3nt: TGTGCCAGCAGCTTAGTCAGGGCCAGGAGCTCTGGGGCCAACGTCCTGACTTTC

abundance: -
d_gene: -
v_gene: TRBV18
j_gene: TRBJ2-5
CDR3aa: CASSGVYETQYF
CDR3nt: TGTGCCAGCTCAGGAGTTTACGAGACCCAGTACTTC

abundance: -
d_gene: -
v_gene: TRBV10-3
j_gene: TRBJ1-4
CDR3aa: CAISSGFSEKLFF
CDR3nt: TGTGCCATCTCTTCCGGGTTTAGCGAAAAACTGTTTTTT

abundance: -
d_gene: TRBD1
v_gene: TRBV2
j_gene: TRBJ2-7
CDR3aa: CASNSWDRGRYEQYF
CDR3nt: TGTGCCAGCAATTCCTGGGACAGGGGGCGGTACGAGCAGTACTTC

abundance: -
d_gene: -
v_gene: TRBV2
j_gene: TRBJ1-5
CDR3aa: CASHDSNSNQPQHF
CDR3nt: TGTGCCAGCCATGACAGCAATAGCAATCAGCCCCAGCATTTT

abundance: once
d_gene: TRBD2
v_gene: TRBV5-1
j_gene: TRBJ2-1
CDR3aa: CASSLVPLAGEGQFF
CDR3nt: TGCGCCAGCAGCTTGGTCCCTCTAGCGGGGGAGGGGCAGTTCTTC

abundance: -
d_gene: -
v_gene: TRBV9
j_gene: TRBJ2-5
CDR3aa: CASSPRSEETQYF
CDR3nt: TGTGCCAGCAGCCCCCGAAGCGAGGAGACCCAGTACTTC

abundance: -
d_gene: -
v_gene: TRBV2
j_gene: TRBJ2-3
CDR3aa: CASKQGPDTQYF
CDR3nt: TGTGCCAGCAAGCAGGGGCCAGATACGCAGTATTTT

abundance: -
d_gene: -
v_gene: TRBV6-2/TRBV6-3
j_gene: TRBJ2-2
CDR3aa: CASSLLPVPNTGELFF
CDR3nt: TGTGCCAGCAGCTTACTACCAGTACCGAACACCGGGGAGCTGTTTTTT

abundance: -
d_gene: TRBD1
v_gene: TRBV6-2/TRBV6-3
j_gene: TRBJ1-6
CDR3aa: CASSDRGREYNSPLHF
CDR3nt: TGTGCCAGCAGCGACAGGGGGCGCGAGTATAATTCACCCCTCCACTTT

abundance: -
d_gene: -
v_gene: TRBV11-1
j_gene: TRBJ2-7
CDR3aa: CASSLATGSSVEQYF
CDR3nt: TGTGCCAGCAGCTTAGCTACAGGGTCGTCAGTCGAGCAGTACTTC

abundance: -
d_gene: TRBD2
v_gene: TRBV5-1
j_gene: TRBJ2-2
CDR3aa: CASSLSGGAAGELFF
CDR3nt: TGCGCCAGCAGCCTTAGCGGGGGGGCAGCCGGGGAGCTGTTTTTT

abundance: -
d_gene: TRBD1
v_gene: TRBV29-1
j_gene: TRBJ1-1
CDR3aa: CSVEGQQNTEAFF
CDR3nt: TGCAGCGTTGAGGGACAGCAGAACACTGAAGCTTTCTTT

abundance: -
d_gene: -
v_gene: TRBV28
j_gene: TRBJ2-1
CDR3aa: CASSLIRGGGRFSSYNEQFF
CDR3nt: TGTGCCAGCAGTTTAATTCGAGGCGGGGGCCGATTTAGCTCCTACAATGAGCAGTTCTTC

abundance: -
d_gene: TRBD1
v_gene: TRBV19
j_gene: TRBJ2-6
CDR3aa: CASSIGTGVRGANVLTF
CDR3nt: TGTGCCAGTAGTATTGGGACAGGGGTAAGAGGGGCCAACGTCCTGACTTTC

abundance: -
d_gene: TRBD1
v_gene: TRBV5-6
j_gene: TRBJ2-1
CDR3aa: CASTKYGQGVGEQFF
CDR3nt: TGTGCCAGCACCAAATATGGACAGGGGGTGGGTGAGCAGTTCTTC

abundance: -
d_gene: -
v_gene: TRBV7-9
j_gene: TRBJ1-3
CDR3aa: CASSLLQGDTIYF
CDR3nt: TGTGCCAGCAGCTTACTTCAGGGTGACACCATATATTTT

abundance: few
d_gene: TRBD1
v_gene: TRBV2
j_gene: TRBJ1-6
CDR3aa: CASMAAGGLNSPLHF
CDR3nt: TGTGCCAGCATGGCGGCAGGGGGCTTAAATTCACCCCTCCACTTT

abundance: -
d_gene: TRBD1
v_gene: TRBV13
j_gene: TRBJ2-2
CDR3aa: CASRPTGGNTGELFF
CDR3nt: TGTGCCAGCAGACCCACAGGGGGAAACACCGGGGAGCTGTTTTTT

abundance: -
d_gene: -
v_gene: TRBV10-3
j_gene: TRBJ2-2
CDR3aa: CAISVGQPYTGELFF
CDR3nt: TGTGCCATCAGTGTGGGGCAACCCTACACCGGGGAGCTGTTTTTT

abundance: -
d_gene: TRBD2
v_gene: TRBV5-1
j_gene: TRBJ2-6
CDR3aa: CASSLRLAGSPGGANVLTF
CDR3nt: TGCGCCAGCAGCTTGAGACTAGCGGGCTCTCCGGGAGGGGCCAACGTCCTGACTTTC

abundance: -
d_gene: -
v_gene: TRBV4-1
j_gene: TRBJ2-2
CDR3aa: CASSHLQGSGELFF
CDR3nt: TGCGCCAGCAGCCACCTACAGGGATCCGGGGAGCTGTTTTTT

abundance: once
d_gene: -
v_gene: TRBV4-3
j_gene: TRBJ1-6
CDR3aa: CASSPRRARSANSPLHF
CDR3nt: TGCGCCAGCAGCCCCCGCCGAGCTAGATCCGCTAATTCACCCCTCCACTTT

abundance: -
d_gene: -
v_gene: TRBV2
j_gene: TRBJ2-3
CDR3aa: CASSDGGVGEDTQYF
CDR3nt: TGTGCCAGCAGTGACGGAGGGGTCGGGGAGGATACGCAGTATTTT

abundance: -
d_gene: TRBD2
v_gene: TRBV7-8
j_gene: TRBJ2-5
CDR3aa: CASSLAGGGGSKKQYQETQYF
CDR3nt: TGTGCCAGCAGCTTAGCTGGGGGCGGGGGGTCCAAGAAACAGTACCAAGAGACCCAGTACTTC